Listed below are T cell receptor beta chains from one sample, sequenced in a study of blood T cells in healthy people across ages. TCRdb re-called the 5' RACE reads through MiXCR, storing one row per CDR3 protein. The repertoire includes about 570,000 distinct CDR3 sequences, roughly a quarter of them detected once, and approximately 18% sits in the top ten. The specimen sequenced was blood. The receptors originated from a woman in her seventies in good health. Both conserved end residues are part of each CDR3. The D gene is left open where the match is weak. Size tells how often a clone was seen (once, few, many) or the class of an expanded clone, and some rows leave it out.

d_call j_call clone_size v_call cdr3_aa cdr3_nt
. TRBJ2-1 . TRBV5-1 CASSQQAPGDAPRDEQFF TGCGCCAGCAGCCAACAGGCGCCAGGGGACGCCCCTCGAGATGAGCAGTTCTTC
. TRBJ1-2 . TRBV6-5 CASGGVGGYTF TGTGCCAGCGGCGGCGTTGGTGGCTACACCTTC
. TRBJ1-2 . TRBV25-1 CASSESSVYGYTF TGTGCCAGCAGTGAATCATCCGTTTATGGCTACACCTTC
. TRBJ1-4 . TRBV7-2 CASSPVSTNEKLFF TGTGCCAGCAGCCCGGTTTCAACTAATGAAAAACTGTTTTTT
TRBD2 TRBJ2-5 few TRBV4-1 CASSHGLAGSGEQYF TGCGCCAGCAGCCATGGGCTAGCGGGGTCGGGGGAGCAGTACTTC
. TRBJ2-2 . TRBV6-5 CASSYWPVANTGELFF TGTGCCAGCAGTTACTGGCCAGTCGCGAACACCGGGGAGCTGTTTTTT
. TRBJ2-6 . TRBV24-1 CAVQTGSGANVLTF TGTGCCGTACAGACAGGTTCAGGGGCCAACGTCCTGACTTTC
. TRBJ1-4 . TRBV20-1 CSAPRAFF TGCAGTGCCCCCCGGGCCTTTTTT
TRBD1 TRBJ2-2 . TRBV18 CASSPDKQGASGELFF TGTGCCAGCTCACCGGATAAGCAGGGGGCGTCCGGGGAGCTGTTTTTT
. TRBJ2-2 few TRBV4-3 CASSQDLTGELFF TGCGCCAGCAGCCAAGACCTCACCGGGGAGCTGTTTTTT
. TRBJ1-5 . TRBV4-3 CASSQETGRSNQPQHF TGCGCCAGCAGCCAAGAGACGGGACGCAGCAATCAGCCCCAGCATTTT
. TRBJ1-2 few TRBV27 CASSLAGNGGYGYTF TGTGCCAGCAGTCTGGCAGGGAATGGGGGCTATGGCTACACCTTC
. TRBJ2-5 . TRBV6-2/TRBV6-3 CASSYTGTPRETQYF TGTGCCAGCAGTTATACCGGGACTCCCCGAGAGACCCAGTACTTC
. TRBJ2-5 . TRBV7-2 CASTPRAQETQYF TGTGCCAGCACCCCTAGGGCGCAAGAGACCCAGTACTTC
. TRBJ2-3 . TRBV9 CASSLGGSPITDTQYF TGTGCCAGCAGCCTCGGAGGGTCACCGATCACAGATACGCAGTATTTT
TRBD1 TRBJ2-3 . TRBV10-3 CATTGTASTDTQYF TGTGCCACCACCGGGACAGCCAGCACAGATACGCAGTATTTT
TRBD1 TRBJ2-7 . TRBV3-1 CASSPRDSNYEQYF TGTGCCAGCAGCCCCCGGGACAGTAACTACGAGCAGTACTTC
. TRBJ2-5 . TRBV9 CASSVGAGTRETQYF TGTGCCAGCAGCGTAGGGGCAGGGACGAGGGAGACCCAGTACTTC
TRBD2 TRBJ2-7 few TRBV7-9 CASVPSGTYEQYF TGTGCCAGCGTACCTAGCGGGACCTACGAGCAGTACTTC
TRBD1 TRBJ2-5 . TRBV7-2 CASSHDRERKTQYF TGTGCCAGCAGCCATGACAGGGAAAGAAAGACCCAGTACTTC
TRBD2 TRBJ2-3 . TRBV4-2 CASSPRLAGGSDTQYF TGTGCCAGCAGCCCCCGGCTAGCGGGGGGTTCAGATACGCAGTATTTT
. TRBJ2-5 many TRBV29-1 CSVNDQETQYF TGCAGCGTTAATGACCAAGAGACCCAGTACTTC
. TRBJ1-5 . TRBV7-9 CASSLLSGEPQHF TGTGCCAGCAGCTTACTGTCCGGGGAGCCCCAGCATTTT
TRBD2 TRBJ2-2 many TRBV29-1 CSVGVMRGGHGELFF TGCAGCGTGGGAGTAATGCGGGGGGGCCACGGGGAGCTGTTTTTT
. TRBJ2-4 few TRBV6-1 CASSESFVPKNIQYF TGTGCCAGCAGTGAATCTTTCGTGCCCAAAAACATTCAGTACTTC
. TRBJ1-1 . TRBV15 CATSKPGAGGTEAFF TGTGCCACCAGCAAACCGGGAGCCGGAGGGACTGAAGCTTTCTTT
. TRBJ2-5 few TRBV29-1 CSVDRRETQYF TGCAGCGTCGACCGCCGGGAGACCCAGTACTTC
. TRBJ2-2 . TRBV27 CASRGRVETGELFF TGTGCCAGCAGAGGAAGGGTAGAGACCGGGGAGCTGTTTTTT
TRBD1 TRBJ2-7 . TRBV20-1 CSARDRTGGEQYF TGCAGTGCTAGAGACCGGACAGGGGGAGAGCAGTACTTC
. TRBJ2-5 . TRBV28 CASRSRGMIQYF TGTGCCAGCAGATCACGTGGTATGATCCAGTACTTC
. TRBJ1-4 . TRBV6-1 CASSEGGTWSEKLFF TGTGCCAGCAGTGAAGGTGGAACTTGGAGTGAAAAACTGTTTTTT
. TRBJ1-2 . TRBV5-1 CASSLVRGDGYTF TGCGCCAGCAGCTTGGTCCGGGGCGATGGCTACACCTTC
. TRBJ2-5 many TRBV5-5 CASSFWVGETQYF TGTGCCAGCAGCTTTTGGGTGGGAGAGACCCAGTACTTC
. TRBJ1-2 few TRBV19 CASSIDRNRPYGYTF TGTGCCAGTAGTATAGATCGAAACCGTCCCTATGGCTACACCTTC
TRBD2 TRBJ2-5 few TRBV6-2/TRBV6-3 CASSYSSSGGARETQYF TGTGCCAGCAGTTACTCGAGTAGCGGGGGGGCCCGGGAGACCCAGTACTTC
. TRBJ2-2 . TRBV7-2 CASSLRQTRGELFF TGTGCCAGCAGCTTACGGCAGACCCGGGGGGAGCTGTTTTTT
TRBD2 TRBJ2-7 few TRBV6-2/TRBV6-3 CASTPGLAGHLQYF TGTGCCAGCACCCCGGGACTAGCGGGACATTTGCAGTACTTC
TRBD2 TRBJ2-2 few TRBV25-1 CASSKLAGGRSGTGELFF TGTGCCAGCAGTAAACTAGCGGGGGGGAGAAGTGGGACCGGGGAGCTGTTTTTT
. TRBJ2-7 once TRBV7-2 CASSTSRGGGYEQYF TGTGCCAGCAGTACCTCGAGGGGAGGAGGCTACGAGCAGTACTTC
. TRBJ1-5 once TRBV20-1 CSARGPGGAQHF TGCAGTGCTAGAGGCCCCGGAGGGGCCCAGCATTTT
. TRBJ2-5 few TRBV5-1 CASGYGGEEETQYF TGCGCCAGCGGCTACGGGGGTGAGGAAGAGACCCAGTACTTC
TRBD1 TRBJ1-2 . TRBV7-2 CASSEVTGGGGYTF TGTGCCAGCAGCGAGGTGACAGGGGGAGGAGGCTACACCTTC
. TRBJ2-7 many TRBV7-2 CASSLREINEQYF TGTGCCAGCAGCTTAAGGGAAATCAACGAGCAGTACTTC
TRBD1 TRBJ2-3 few TRBV6-1 CASSPRQGAGTDTQYF TGTGCCAGCAGTCCTAGACAGGGGGCAGGGACAGATACGCAGTATTTT
. TRBJ2-2 . TRBV5-1 CASGRQPNTGELFF TGCGCCAGCGGGAGACAACCAAACACCGGGGAGCTGTTTTTT
. TRBJ1-1 . TRBV10-3 CAISESGRLTGTEAFF TGTGCCATCAGTGAGTCCGGGCGGCTGACTGGCACTGAAGCTTTCTTT
. TRBJ1-4 . TRBV20-1 CSADADLGNEKLFF TGCAGTGCTGACGCAGATTTGGGTAATGAAAAACTGTTTTTT
. TRBJ1-5 few TRBV7-2 CASSLARGSNQPQHF TGTGCCAGCAGCTTAGCGCGGGGTAGCAATCAGCCCCAGCATTTT
. TRBJ2-4 few TRBV14 CASSPLTPGHTKNIQYF TGTGCCAGCAGCCCCCTCACCCCGGGACACACCAAAAACATTCAGTACTTC
TRBD1 TRBJ2-1 few TRBV18 CASSLWTGGWNEQFF TGTGCCAGCTCGCTCTGGACAGGGGGCTGGAATGAGCAGTTCTTC
TRBD2 TRBJ2-5 . TRBV2 CASSGLAGGQGTQYF TGTGCCAGCAGTGGTCTAGCGGGGGGGCAGGGGACCCAGTACTTC
TRBD1 TRBJ1-5 . TRBV5-1 CASSQSGGSNQPQHF TGCGCCAGCAGTCAATCAGGGGGCAGCAATCAGCCCCAGCATTTT
. TRBJ2-2 few TRBV27 CASSFKGNGELFF TGTGCCAGCAGTTTCAAGGGTAACGGGGAGCTGTTTTTT